Shown below are 19 T cell receptor beta chains from a single sample sequenced in a study of T-cell reconstitution after alpha-beta-depleted transplantation in children. Unique molecular identifiers were used to barcode this TCRbeta library. Each CDR3 protein gets one entry after TCRdb re-called the PCR reads with MiXCR. This table has 600,000 to 700,000 distinct CDR3 sequences, less than 15% appearing once. The sample consisted of PBMCs, taken before TCRalphabeta/CD19-depleted stem cell transplant. The source of these receptors is a girl aged 2 to 9 with congenital amegakaryocytic thrombocytopenia, due to receive a stem cell transplant.

This clonotype showed up just a few times. The chain joins TRBV11-3 to TRBJ1-1; 7 nucleotides line up with TRBD1. Germline V lookup: CDR1 SGHNT, CDR2 YENEEA. V dropped 2 bases and J dropped 4; count of bases not matched to a gene: 13. The CDR3 runs 17 residues. The CDR3 is CASSLRQGVTGGTEAFF. The CDR3 DNA reads as TGTGCCAGCAGCTTAAGACAGGGTGTGACCGGCGGCACTGAAGCTTTCTTT.

As for this clonotype: A much larger clone is a single base away; this may be a read error. The chain carries TRBV15 and TRBJ2-7; 7 nucleotides line up with TRBD1. V lost 7 bases, J lost 6 bases, and 12 bases stayed unmatched. The CDR3 is made up of 14 amino acids. Germline V lookup: CDR1 LNHNV, CDR2 YYDKDF (reference sequence). The CDR3 DNA sequence: TGTGCCACCATCAGGGGCACAGGGGTCTCCGAGCAGTACTTC. It yields the protein CATIRGTGVSEQYF.

With respect to this clonotype: A much bigger clone sits one base away, suggesting this may be a read error. The chain combines TRBV5-1 with TRBJ2-5, with no clear D. Germline CDR1 is SGHRS and CDR2 is YFSETQ. This CDR3 is built from 13 residues. The CDR3 loop reads CAISLLEQETQYF. The CDR3, as DNA: TGCGCCATCAGCTTGCTCGAACAAGAGACCCAGTACTTC. Filled out from reference TRBV5-1 and TRBJ2-5, the complete variable domain reads KAGVTQTPRYLIKTRGQQVTLSCSPISGHRSVSWYQQTPGQGLQFLFEYFSETQRNKGNFPGRFSGRQFSNSRSEMNVSTLELGDSALYLCAISLLEQETQYFGPGTRLLVL.

In this sample, this clonotype turned up a few times. J is TRBJ2-1 and V is TRBV28; 13 bases are shared with TRBD2. The CDR3 is made up of 15 amino acids. CDR1 MDHEN and CDR2 SYDVKM come from the germline V gene. The ends lost 6 bases at V and 5 bases at J; junction bases unmatched: 4. CDR3 region: CASRQGLAGDNEQFF. DNA for the CDR3: TGTGCCAGCAGACAAGGACTAGCGGGGGACAATGAGCAGTTCTTC.

This clonotype was counted many times. V and J are TRBV10-3 and TRBJ2-2; D not certain. The CDR3 is 11 residues long. Germline CDR1 and CDR2: ENHRY and SYGVKD. With 7 bases removed from V and 6 bases from J, the gap between germline ends came to 6 bases. The CDR3 coding sequence is TGTGCCATCACCACTGCCGGGGAGCTGTTTTTT. This sequence encodes CAITTAGELFF.

This clonotype appeared a few times. The chain links TRBV20-1 to TRBJ2-7; 7 bases are shared with TRBD1. Germline loops: CDR1 DFQATT, CDR2 SNEGSKA (reference sequence). After removal of 2 bases from V and 2 bases from J, the junction contained 6 bases not matched to a gene. This CDR3 comprises 14 residues. CDR3 bases: TGCAGTGCTAGAATCTTAGGGGGCCCCTACGAGCAGTACTTC. Residues: CSARILGGPYEQYF.

The chain is built from TRBV14 and TRBJ2-6, with unresolved D. The length of the CDR3 is 16 residues. V dropped 1 base and J dropped 0 bases, with 7 bases sitting between them. CDR1 is SGHDN, CDR2 FVKESK, per germline. CDR3 sequence reads: CASSQVPFSGANVLTF. In DNA form, the CDR3 reads TGTGCCAGCAGCCAAGTACCTTTCTCTGGGGCCAACGTCCTGACTTTC.

This clonotype was seen many times. J is TRBJ2-1 and V is TRBV15, with TRBD2 identical over 8 bases. The ends lost 5 bases at V and 5 bases at J; junction bases unmatched: 2. Germline loops: CDR1 LNHNV, CDR2 YYDKDF (reference sequence). The length of the CDR3 is 13 residues. The CDR3 DNA sequence: TGTGCCACCAGCTGGCGGGAGGACAATGAGCAGTTCTTC. This sequence encodes CATSWREDNEQFF.

The chain joins TRBV7-2 to TRBJ2-4; TRBD2 matches at 7 bases. V gave up 6 bases and J gave up 0 bases; unmatched junction bases: 8. Germline CDR1 reads SGHTA; CDR2 reads FQGNSA. The length of the CDR3 is 16 residues. The CDR3 is CASSYSGTIAKNIQYF. The DNA of the CDR3 is TGTGCCAGCAGTTATTCCGGGACTATAGCCAAAAACATTCAGTACTTC.

The chain carries TRBV5-1 and TRBJ2-7; the D is unclear. CDR3 length equals 15 residues. V lost 0 bases, J lost 5 bases, and 15 bases lay in between. Germline-derived CDR1 and CDR2 are SGHRS and YFSETQ. The CDR3 protein is CASSLEVPGSHEQYF. The CDR3 DNA reads as TGCGCCAGCAGCTTGGAGGTCCCGGGTTCCCACGAGCAGTACTTC.

This clonotype occurred many times. The gene calls are TRBV28 and TRBJ2-1; D is ambiguous. Germline V gene sequence: CDR1 MDHEN, CDR2 SYDVKM. The CDR3 length is 13 residues. V lost 7 bases, J lost 0 bases, and 7 bases lay in between. The CDR3 here is CASNSLSYNEQFF. The CDR3 nucleotides are TGTGCCAGCAACAGCCTCTCCTACAATGAGCAGTTCTTC.

This clonotype was seen repeatedly, ten times or more. This chain links TRBV7-2 with TRBJ2-3, with TRBD2 matching over 9 bases. V trimming: 1 base; J trimming: 1 base; junction bases outside the gene matches: 6. This CDR3 is 17 amino acids long. From germline, CDR1 is SGHTA and CDR2 FQGNSA. Here the CDR3 reads CASSLGSRTSGTDTQYF. The DNA for the CDR3 is TGTGCCAGCAGCTTAGGGTCTCGGACTAGCGGCACAGATACGCAGTATTTT.

This clonotype was observed many times. This rearrangement joins TRBV3-1 to TRBJ2-1, with TRBD2 matching over 8 bases. CDR1 LGHDT and CDR2 YNNKEL come from the germline V gene (reference sequence). Trimming at V came to 8 bases and at J to 4 bases, leaving 4 bases not matched to a gene. CDR3 length: 13 amino acids. CDR3 sequence reads: CASGSGRYNEQFF. The CDR3 bases are TGTGCCAGCGGCAGCGGGAGATACAATGAGCAGTTCTTC.

This clonotype occurred many times. The rearrangement uses TRBV20-1 and TRBJ2-3; TRBD1 matches at 11 bases. From germline, CDR1 is DFQATT and CDR2 SNEGSKA (reference sequence). The V gene end was trimmed by 2 bases and the J gene end by 12 bases; junction bases not matched to a gene: 4. The CDR3 runs 12 residues. This CDR3 is CSARSGTGGQYF. CDR3 bases: TGCAGTGCTAGAAGCGGGACAGGGGGTCAGTATTTT.

This clonotype was recorded a few times. Given a much more abundant clone one base away, this may be a read error. The chain recombines TRBV20-1 with TRBJ2-1; 9 nucleotides line up with TRBD2. Germline CDR1 reads DFQATT; CDR2 reads SNEGSKA (reference sequence). This CDR3 has 15 amino acids. The CDR3 reads CCARDPGLAHNEQFF. CDR3 nucleotides: TGCTGTGCTAGAGATCCGGGACTAGCCCACAATGAGCAGTTCTTC.

The chain recombines TRBV7-3 with TRBJ2-1; a weak D match, TRBD2 (6 bases). This CDR3 is 16 amino acids long. Looked up from germline, CDR1 is SGHTA and CDR2 is FQGTGA. The germline V and J ends were trimmed by 4 bases and 0 bases, with 13 bases remaining between them. DNA for the CDR3: TGTGCCAGCAGCTGGTACGCGGGGAGCTCCTACAATGAGCAGTTCTTC. It codes for CASSWYAGSSYNEQFF.

The chain has TRBV12-3 or TRBV12-4 and TRBJ1-6; D possibly corresponds to TRBD1 (6 bases). The CDR3 is made up of 15 amino acids. V was cut by 5 bases and J by 8 bases, with 16 bases left in between. The CDR3 spells CASSPRQGLDSPLHF. CDR3 DNA: TGTGCCAGCAGTCCCCGCCAGGGGTTGGATTCACCCCTCCACTTT.

This clonotype has ten or more counts. This chain uses TRBV12-3 or TRBV12-4 with TRBJ2-1; 7 bases align to TRBD2. Unmatched junction bases numbered 9, after V lost 6 bases and J lost 4 bases. The CDR3 runs 15 residues. CDR3: CASRTRENYYNEQFF. CDR3 DNA sequence: TGTGCCAGCAGAACGCGGGAGAACTATTACAATGAGCAGTTCTTC.

This clonotype has at least ten counts. CDR3 region: CASRRGMDTQYF. CDR3 nucleotides: TGTGCCAGCAGGAGGGGTATGGATACGCAGTATTTT. The V gene is TRBV27, the J gene TRBJ2-3; either TRBD1 or TRBD2 may supply D (5 bases each). Germline V CDR1 and CDR2: MNHEY, SMNVEV (reference sequence). The CDR3 is made up of 12 amino acids. V was shortened by 6 bases and J by 6 bases, with 10 bases between the two germline ends.